These 6 T cell receptor beta chains were sequenced from one sample in a study of shared clonotypes between healthy human individuals. CD45RO-negative CD8 cells positively selected for CCR7 made up the naive population, which excluded terminally differentiated effector memory CD45RA+ cells. Using immunoSEQ multiplex PCR, the repertoire was profiled, and TCRdb retains in-frame clones only, with some absent. The data hold 600,000 or so clones, with about 95% observed a single time. What was sequenced was naive CD8+ T cells sorted from blood. The receptor set was obtained from a woman in her 30s in good health.

This chain uses TRBV28 with TRBJ2-7; D not resolved. Germline assignment: CDR1 MDHEN and CDR2 SYDVKM. The germline V and J ends were trimmed by 2 bases and 0 bases, with 5 bases remaining between them. The CDR3 totals 13 residues. The CDR3 coding sequence is TGTGCCAGCAGTTTAGACAACTCCTACGAGCAGTACTTC. It codes for CASSLDNSYEQYF.

The J gene is TRBJ2-2, the V gene TRBV6-1, with a possible D match to TRBD2 (6 bases). Trimming removed 7 bases at V and 3 bases at J, with 15 bases between. The CDR3 sequence is 15 residues long. Germline CDR1 is MNHNS and CDR2 is SASEGT. CDR3 loop: CASKPGRLDTGELFF. In DNA form, the CDR3 reads TGTGCCAGCAAGCCTGGTCGACTAGACACCGGGGAGCTGTTTTTT.

J is TRBJ2-2 and V is TRBV4-1, with D perhaps TRBD1 (6 bases). Germline CDR1 is MGHRA and CDR2 is YSYEKL. CDR3 size: 18 residues. Between the trimmed V and J ends, which lost 4 bases and 3 bases, there was a span of 21 bases. CDR3 region: CASSPKPPTGIYTGELFF. For the CDR3, the DNA is TGCGCCAGCAGCCCGAAACCCCCCACAGGGATATACACCGGGGAGCTGTTTTTT.

The rearrangement joins TRBV6-1 to TRBJ1-5; D not certain. CDR3 size: 16 residues. V was pared by 2 bases and J by 4 bases, with 15 bases between. CDR1 MNHNS and CDR2 SASEGT come from the germline V gene. The CDR3: CASSERVTPLNQPQHF. The DNA for the CDR3 is TGTGCCAGCAGTGAACGGGTAACCCCTCTGAATCAGCCCCAGCATTTT.

The rearrangement joins TRBV19 to TRBJ2-1, with D hard to call. Germline V CDR1 and CDR2: LNHDA, SQIVND (reference sequence). This CDR3 is 13 amino acids long. The V and J ends lost 10 bases and 1 base respectively, with 11 bases between them. The CDR3 reads CATYTESYNEQFF. CDR3 sequence (DNA): TGTGCCACGTACACTGAATCCTACAATGAGCAGTTCTTC.

This chain connects TRBV21-1 to TRBJ1-1. TRBV21-1 is a documented pseudogene. The CDR3 runs 13 residues. Here the CDR3 DNA reads TGTGCCAGCGGGGAGGGGGAGTCCCCTGAAGCTTTCTTT. This encodes CASGEGESPEAFF.